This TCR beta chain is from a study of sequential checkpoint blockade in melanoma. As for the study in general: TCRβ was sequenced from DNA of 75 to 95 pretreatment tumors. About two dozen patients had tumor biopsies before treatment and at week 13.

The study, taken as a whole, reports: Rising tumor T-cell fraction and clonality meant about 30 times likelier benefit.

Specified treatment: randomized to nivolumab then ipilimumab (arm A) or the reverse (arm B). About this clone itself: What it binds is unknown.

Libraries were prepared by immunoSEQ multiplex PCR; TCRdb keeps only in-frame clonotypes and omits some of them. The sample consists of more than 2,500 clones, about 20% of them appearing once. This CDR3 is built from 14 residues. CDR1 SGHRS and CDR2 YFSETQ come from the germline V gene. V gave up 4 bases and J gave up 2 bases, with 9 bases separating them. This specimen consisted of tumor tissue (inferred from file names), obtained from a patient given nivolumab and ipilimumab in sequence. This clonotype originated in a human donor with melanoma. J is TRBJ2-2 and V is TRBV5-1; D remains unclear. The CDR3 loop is CASSLYTNTGELFF. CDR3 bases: TGCGCCAGCAGCCTTTATACCAACACCGGGGAGCTGTTTTTT.